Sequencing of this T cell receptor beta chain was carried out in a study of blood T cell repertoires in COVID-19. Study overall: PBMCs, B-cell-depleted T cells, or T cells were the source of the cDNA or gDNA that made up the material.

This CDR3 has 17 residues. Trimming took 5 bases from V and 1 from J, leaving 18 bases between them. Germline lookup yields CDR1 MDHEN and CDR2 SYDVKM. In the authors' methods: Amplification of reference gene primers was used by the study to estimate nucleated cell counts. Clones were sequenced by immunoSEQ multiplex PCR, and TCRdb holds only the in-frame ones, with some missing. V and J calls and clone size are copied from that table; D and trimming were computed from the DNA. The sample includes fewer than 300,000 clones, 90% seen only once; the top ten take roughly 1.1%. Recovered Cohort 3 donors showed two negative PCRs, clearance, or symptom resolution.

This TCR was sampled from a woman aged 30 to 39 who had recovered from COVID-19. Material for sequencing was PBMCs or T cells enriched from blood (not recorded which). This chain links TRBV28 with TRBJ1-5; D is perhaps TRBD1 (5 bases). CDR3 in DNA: TGTGCCAGCAGTCCGCCCCGACAGTCGACGAGCAATCAGCCCCAGCATTTT. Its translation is CASSPPRQSTSNQPQHF.